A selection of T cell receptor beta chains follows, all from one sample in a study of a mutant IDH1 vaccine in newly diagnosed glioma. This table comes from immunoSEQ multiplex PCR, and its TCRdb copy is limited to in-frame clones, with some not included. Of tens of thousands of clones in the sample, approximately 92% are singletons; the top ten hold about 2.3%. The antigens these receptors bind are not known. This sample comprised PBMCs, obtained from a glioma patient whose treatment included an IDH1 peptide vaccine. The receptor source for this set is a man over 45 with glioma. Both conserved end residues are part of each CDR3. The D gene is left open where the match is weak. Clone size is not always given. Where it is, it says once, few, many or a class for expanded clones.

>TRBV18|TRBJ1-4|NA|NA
TGTGCCAGCTCACCTTCAGAAAAACTGTTTTTT
CASSPSEKLFF
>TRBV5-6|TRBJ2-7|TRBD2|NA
TGTGCCAGCAGCTCCCTGCTAGCGGGGACGAGCTCCTACGAGCAGTACTTC
CASSSLLAGTSSYEQYF
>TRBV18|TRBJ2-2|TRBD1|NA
TGTGCCAGCTCACCCGACAGGGTAAACACCGGGGAGCTGTTTTTT
CASSPDRVNTGELFF
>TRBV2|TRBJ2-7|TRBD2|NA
TGTGCCAGCAGGACTAGCGGGAGGGCCGTGTACTTC
CASRTSGRAVYF
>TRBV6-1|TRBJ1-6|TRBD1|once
TGTGCCAGCACCCTGACAGGGGGCAGGTCACCCCTCCACTTT
CASTLTGGRSPLHF
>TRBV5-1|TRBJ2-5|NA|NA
TGCGCCAGCAGCTTGGCCCGTGGGACCCAGTACTTC
CASSLARGTQYF
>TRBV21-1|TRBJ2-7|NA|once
TGTGCCAGCATAGGACAGGTAAAGGACGGCTACGAGCAGTACTTC
CASIGQVKDGYEQYF
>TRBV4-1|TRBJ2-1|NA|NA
TGCGCCAGCAGCCAACTGGGCAATGAGCAGTTCTTC
CASSQLGNEQFF
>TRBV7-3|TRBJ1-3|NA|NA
TGTGCCAGCAGCTTACCGGGCAGGTGGGATAGCTCTGGAAACACCATATATTTT
CASSLPGRWDSSGNTIYF
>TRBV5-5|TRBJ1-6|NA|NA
TGTGCCAGCAGCCGGGACCCCGTAGCATATAATTCACCCCTCCACTTT
CASSRDPVAYNSPLHF
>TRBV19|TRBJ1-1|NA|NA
TGTGCCAGTAGTCAGGGATTTCGGACTGAAGCTTTCTTT
CASSQGFRTEAFF
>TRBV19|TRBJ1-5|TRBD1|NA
TGTGCCAGTAGTATTGGACAGGGGAGTCCGCCCCAGCATTTT
CASSIGQGSPPQHF
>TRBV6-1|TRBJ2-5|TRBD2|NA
TGTGCCAGCACCCGCGCGGGGGGGCCGGAGACCCAGTACTTC
CASTRAGGPETQYF
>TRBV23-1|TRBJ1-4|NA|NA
TGCGCCAGCCGAGGGGCCCAGACTAATGAAAAACTGTTTTTT
CASRGAQTNEKLFF
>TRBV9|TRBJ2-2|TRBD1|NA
TGTGCCAGCAGCTTTAACAGGGGGCACACCGGGGAGCTGTTTTTT
CASSFNRGHTGELFF
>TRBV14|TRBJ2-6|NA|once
TGTGCCAGCAGCCTGTACTCTGGGGCCAACGTCCTGACTTTC
CASSLYSGANVLTF
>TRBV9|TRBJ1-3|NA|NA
TGTGCCAGCAGCTTCTTGAGCTCTGGAAACACCATATATTTT
CASSFLSSGNTIYF
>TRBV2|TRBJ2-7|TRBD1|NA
TGTGCCAGCACCCTGACAGGGGTCTTAAGTGACGAGCAGTACTTC
CASTLTGVLSDEQYF
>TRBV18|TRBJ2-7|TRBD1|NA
TGTGCCAGCTCACCGGTACAGGGGTTAGGTGAGCAGTACTTC
CASSPVQGLGEQYF
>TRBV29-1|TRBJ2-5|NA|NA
TGCAGCGTTGAAGACCACAACAGGGAAGAGACCCAGTACTTC
CSVEDHNREETQYF
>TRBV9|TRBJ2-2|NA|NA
TGTGCCAGCGGAAGCACCGGGGAGCTGTTTTTT
CASGSTGELFF
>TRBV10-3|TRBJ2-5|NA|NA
TGTGCCATCAGTAGATCGACGGGTGAAGAGACCCAGTACTTC
CAISRSTGEETQYF
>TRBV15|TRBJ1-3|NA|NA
TGTGCCACCAGCACCCGAGAGACTCCCGGAAACACCATATATTTT
CATSTRETPGNTIYF
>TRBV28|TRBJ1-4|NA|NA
TGTGCCAGCAGCCATCAAGAACTGTTTTTT
CASSHQELFF
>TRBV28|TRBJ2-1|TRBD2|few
TGTGCCAGCAGTTTTAGCGGGGGCGAGCAGTTCTTC
CASSFSGGEQFF
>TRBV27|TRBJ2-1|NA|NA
TGTGCCAGCAGTTTCCAGAGCACTGGGGAACAGGGAGATGAGCAGTTCTTC
CASSFQSTGEQGDEQFF